The present T cell receptor (beta chain) was sequenced within a study of Ad26.COV2.S vaccination and SARS-CoV-2 variants. Points from the study as a whole: Substantial breadth was reportedly displayed by spike-specific CD8+ and CD4+ T cell responses after vaccination. Relative to placebo recipients, vaccine recipients exhibited elevated spike-specific TCR breadth.

Assay: immunoSEQ multiplex PCR; the TCRdb copy retains only in-frame clones and omits some. This repertoire shows 400,000 to 500,000 clones, around 87% found once; its top ten account for 3.6%. In germline, CDR1 is ENHRY, CDR2 SYGVKD. This CDR3 is 16 amino acids long. Between the trimmed V and J ends, which lost 0 bases and 2 bases, there was a span of 13 bases. About this clone itself: Its specificity is not known.

The treatment was: some 20 received Ad26.COV2.S at low or high dose, single or two shots; a few received placebo; per-sample allocation not given. Day 63 after the first injection of vaccine or placebo was the sampling time. The sample here was peripheral blood, taken in a trial of Ad26.COV2.S vaccine versus placebo. The TCR sequence derives from a person between 18 and 65 years old who received the Ad26.COV2.S COVID-19 vaccine or a placebo. The V gene is TRBV10-3, the J gene TRBJ2-5; no firm D call. CDR3 in amino acids: CAISESIAGKQETQYF. The CDR3 bases are TGTGCCATCAGTGAGTCGATAGCAGGAAAACAAGAGACCCAGTACTTC.